This TCR beta chain was recovered during a study of OX40 agonist ivuxolimab in advanced cancers. Trimming removed 0 bases from V and 8 bases from J, with 19 bases in between. This CDR3 has 16 amino acids. CDR1 SGHNT and CDR2 YENEEA come from the germline V gene. Sequencing was performed with immunoSEQ multiplex PCR; in TCRdb, only in-frame clones are kept and a portion is missing. The data contain around 76,000 clones, 85% to 90% of them seen just once; the ten biggest clones take up approximately 12%. This clonotype was sampled from an adult with an advanced solid tumor such as melanoma, head and neck, liver or kidney cancer. Sequencing used CD4+ or CD8+ T cells sorted from blood, obtained in a trial of the OX40 agonist ivuxolimab. The V gene is TRBV11-3, the J gene TRBJ1-2; D unresolved. The CDR3 nucleotides read TGTGCCAGCAGCTTAGATGGTAGTGCAGCCCTGGGAGGCTACACCTTC. Residues: CASSLDGSAALGGYTF.